A selection of T cell receptor beta chains follows, all from one sample in a study of cytomegalovirus exposure and HLA in healthy donors. Method: immunoSEQ multiplex PCR; TCRdb's copy keeps in-frame clones and lacks some. The sample consists of 200,000 to 250,000 clones, roughly 87% of them appearing once. The sequenced material came from PBMCs. The receptors originated from a woman aged 18-29 years in good health and CMV-seropositive. Each CDR3 is given with its conserved first and last residue. D genes are given only for firm matches. Some rows have no size entry. The others give once, few or many, or a class for an expanded clone.

.	.	TRBV18	TRBJ2-7	TGTGCCAGCTCACCACCGTCGACACCTTCCTCCTACGAGCAGTACTTC	CASSPPSTPSSYEQYF
TRBD1	.	TRBV27	TRBJ2-3	TGTGCCAGCAGTTTACGACAGGGAATAGGCACAGATACGCAGTATTTT	CASSLRQGIGTDTQYF
.	.	TRBV28	TRBJ1-5	TGTGCCAGCAGATACACGGCTGACAGGTCGGGCAATCAGCCCCAGCATTTT	CASRYTADRSGNQPQHF
.	.	TRBV2	TRBJ2-7	TGTGCCAGCAGTGACGGGGACTGGGACGAGCAGTACTTC	CASSDGDWDEQYF
TRBD2	.	TRBV4-1	TRBJ2-3	TGCGCCAGCAGCCTCCCCTGGCGGGAGATGACAGATACGCAGTATTTT	CASSLPWREMTDTQYF
.	.	TRBV5-4	TRBJ1-1	TGTGCCAGCAGTGGGGGCTTAGGAACTGAAGCTTTCTTT	CASSGGLGTEAFF
.	.	TRBV28	TRBJ2-7	TGTGCCAGCAGCCCTGACAGACCCGAGCAGTACTTC	CASSPDRPEQYF
.	.	TRBV9	TRBJ1-3	TGTGCCAGCAGCGTAGTCCCGGGTTCTGGAAACACCATATATTTT	CASSVVPGSGNTIYF
TRBD2	.	TRBV7-3	TRBJ2-7	TGTGCCAGCAGACCTGTAGTTAGTACTAGCGGGACCTACGAGCAGTACTTC	CASRPVVSTSGTYEQYF
.	.	TRBV27	TRBJ2-1	TGTGCCAGCAGTTTAGGGTCGGGTGAGCAGTTCTTC	CASSLGSGEQFF
.	.	TRBV28	TRBJ1-5	TGTGCCAGTGAACTTTGGAGCAATCAGCCCCAGCATTTT	CASELWSNQPQHF
.	few	TRBV2	TRBJ1-5	TGTGCCAGCTGTAAAATGCGAGATCAGCCCCAGCATTTT	CASCKMRDQPQHF
TRBD2	.	TRBV25-1	TRBJ2-1	TGTGCCAGCAGACTAGCGGACAATGAGCAGTTCTTC	CASRLADNEQFF
TRBD2	.	TRBV7-6	TRBJ2-1	TGTGCCAGCAGCCGGACTAGCGGGAGACCTCGTTATAACTACAATGAGCAGTTCTTC	CASSRTSGRPRYNYNEQFF
.	.	TRBV19	TRBJ1-1	TGTGCCAGTAGGAGGACTGAAGCTTTCTTT	CASRRTEAFF
.	.	TRBV5-1	TRBJ2-1	TGCGCCAGCAGCTTGACTAGGTACAATGAGCAGTTCTTC	CASSLTRYNEQFF
.	.	TRBV6-5	TRBJ2-3	TGTGCCAGCAGTCGCGGGGGCCCTAGCACAGATACGCAGTATTTT	CASSRGGPSTDTQYF
.	few	TRBV19	TRBJ2-7	TGTGCCAGTAGTATCGCAGGGATCAACGAGCAGTACTTC	CASSIAGINEQYF
TRBD2	.	TRBV4-1	TRBJ2-1	TGCGCCAGCAGGGACCCCGTAGCGGGTCGCTACAATGAGCAGTTCTTC	CASRDPVAGRYNEQFF
TRBD1	.	TRBV9	TRBJ2-3	TGTGCCAGCAGCGTAGGCGGCGGACAGGGTACAGATACGCAGTATTTT	CASSVGGGQGTDTQYF
.	.	TRBV7-2	TRBJ2-1	TGTGCCAGCAGCCCGGCGGCGACCTCCTACAATGAGCAGTTCTTC	CASSPAATSYNEQFF
.	.	TRBV30	TRBJ2-7	TGTGCCTGGAGTGTACTCCCCGGCGAGCAGTACTTC	CAWSVLPGEQYF
.	.	TRBV2	TRBJ1-2	TGTGCCAGCAGTGGAGGTCGGGGGATGGGCTACACCTTC	CASSGGRGMGYTF
TRBD1	.	TRBV30	TRBJ1-1	TGTGCCTGGAGTGTGACAGGGGGAGGTACTGAAGCTTTCTTT	CAWSVTGGGTEAFF
TRBD1	.	TRBV19	TRBJ1-2	TGTGCCAGCTCAACTATGCAGGGGGCTCGGACAGGGGCATGGTATGGCTACACCTTC	CASSTMQGARTGAWYGYTF
.	.	TRBV30	TRBJ2-6	TGTGCCTGGAGTGTGCCGGCTGGGGCCAACGTCCTGACTTTC	CAWSVPAGANVLTF
.	once	TRBV5-1	TRBJ2-5	TGCGCCAGCAGCTTGATCGGGGTCCAAGAGACCCAGTACTTC	CASSLIGVQETQYF
TRBD1	.	TRBV4-2	TRBJ1-1	TGTGCCAGCAGCCAAGGATATACTCGTACGCAGGGGGACACTGAAGCTTTCTTT	CASSQGYTRTQGDTEAFF
.	.	TRBV5-1	TRBJ1-1	TGCGCCAGCAGCTTGTTTCAGGGGTCTTTTAACACTGAAGCTTTCTTT	CASSLFQGSFNTEAFF
.	.	TRBV25-1	TRBJ1-2	TGTGCCAGCAGTCCTATACAGGGCCAGGGCCATGGCTACACCTTC	CASSPIQGQGHGYTF
TRBD2	.	TRBV9	TRBJ2-4	TGTGCCAGCAGCGTTGGGACTAGTGGATCCAAAAACATTCAGTACTTC	CASSVGTSGSKNIQYF
.	.	TRBV4-1	TRBJ1-5	TGCGCCAGCAGCCAAGATCGAGGGTATAGCAATCAGCCCCAGCATTTT	CASSQDRGYSNQPQHF
TRBD2	.	TRBV4-1	TRBJ2-1	TGCGCCAGCAGCCAAGAGGGGACTAGCGGTAACAATGAGCAGTTCTTC	CASSQEGTSGNNEQFF
.	.	TRBV6-5	TRBJ2-2	TGTGCCAGCAGTTACTCGCGGGGCACCGGGGAGCTGTTTTTT	CASSYSRGTGELFF
.	.	TRBV9	TRBJ1-1	TGTGCCAGCAGCGCTGACAGGAACACTGAAGCTTTCTTT	CASSADRNTEAFF
TRBD2	.	TRBV27	TRBJ2-1	TGTGCCAGCAGTACCGGGACTAGCGGATACAATGAGCAGTTCTTC	CASSTGTSGYNEQFF
.	.	TRBV28	TRBJ1-1	TGCGGTACGAGGGACACCACTGAAGCTTTCTTT	CGTRDTTEAFF
.	.	TRBV10-3	TRBJ2-5	TGTGCCATCAGGACCGGGGTCCAAGAGACCCAGTACTTC	CAIRTGVQETQYF
TRBD1	.	TRBV5-5	TRBJ2-1	TGTGCCAGCAGCTTGAGACAGGGGGTCAATGAGCAGTTCTTC	CASSLRQGVNEQFF
.	.	TRBV30	TRBJ2-7	TGTGCCTGGAGTGTCGGGGACACCTACGAGCAGTACTTC	CAWSVGDTYEQYF
.	.	TRBV30	TRBJ1-5	TGTGCCTGGAGTGGGGGAGGGGGTAGGAGCAATCAGCCCCAGCATTTT	CAWSGGGGRSNQPQHF
.	few	TRBV5-8	TRBJ1-4	TGTGCCAGCAGTCAGCGGGGGAGTTGGGTCAGGAAACTGTTTTTT	CASSQRGSWVRKLFF
.	.	TRBV9	TRBJ2-5	TGTGCCAGCAGCGTAGATCCCGGAGAGACCCAGTACTTC	CASSVDPGETQYF
.	.	TRBV5-1	TRBJ2-1	TGCGCCAGCAGCTTGCGTATCGGGAGTTCCGGGGATGAGCAGTTCTTC	CASSLRIGSSGDEQFF
TRBD1	.	TRBV7-9	TRBJ1-1	TGTGCCAGCAGCCGTGGGACAGGTGAAGCTTTCTTT	CASSRGTGEAFF
TRBD1	.	TRBV19	TRBJ1-5	TGTGCCAGTAGTCAAAGGGGGCTCGTTCAGCCCCAGCATTTT	CASSQRGLVQPQHF
TRBD1	.	TRBV27	TRBJ1-5	TGTGCCAGCAGTTTAGGGGGGACAGGCGGTAATCAGCCCCAGCATTTT	CASSLGGTGGNQPQHF
.	.	TRBV27	TRBJ2-2	TGTGCCAGCAGTTTTAGGGGAAGGTACACCGGGGAGCTGTTTTTT	CASSFRGRYTGELFF
TRBD2	once	TRBV27	TRBJ2-1	TGTGCCAGCAGTTACCGAGCGGGAGCTGAGCAGTTCTTC	CASSYRAGAEQFF
TRBD1	.	TRBV25-1	TRBJ1-1	TGTGCCAGCAGCGTCCGGGACAGGGGTAGGATGAACACTGAAGCTTTCTTT	CASSVRDRGRMNTEAFF
TRBD2	.	TRBV5-1	TRBJ2-3	TGCGCCAGCAGCGGCCCTAGCGGGAGGTCCCCTGGCACAGATACGCAGTATTTT	CASSGPSGRSPGTDTQYF
TRBD1	.	TRBV23-1	TRBJ1-1	TGCGCCAGCAGTCTTTCGGGACAGGGGATACCGAACACTGAAGCTTTCTTT	CASSLSGQGIPNTEAFF
TRBD2	.	TRBV30	TRBJ2-3	TGTGCCTGGAGTGGCACGGGACTAGCGGGAGGAGATACGCAGTATTTT	CAWSGTGLAGGDTQYF
.	.	TRBV5-1	TRBJ2-7	TGCGCCAGCAGCTTGGGGGCAGGAGGCGGGCGCGACGAGCAGTACTTC	CASSLGAGGGRDEQYF